The 31 T cell receptor beta chains below all came from one sample that was sequenced in a study of blood T cell repertoires in COVID-19. Data came from immunoSEQ multiplex PCR; TCRdb stores just in-frame clones and leaves some out. The data contain roughly 60,000 clones, around 82% of them singletons. Sequenced material: peripheral blood. The receptor set was obtained from a man in his sixties with COVID-19, enrolled during active disease.

This clone appeared a few times. V and J are TRBV21-1 and TRBJ2-2; TRBD1, the D gene given by the table, was not confirmed from the DNA. TRBV21-1 is designated a pseudogene. This CDR3 is 16 amino acids long. The CDR3 protein is CASSKSRTVYTGELFF. The CDR3 nucleotides are TGTGCCAGCAGCAAAAGTAGGACAGTGTACACCGGGGAGCTGTTTTTT.

The rearrangement uses TRBV7-2 and TRBJ1-1, with a weak D call TRBD1 (6 bases). The CDR3 contains 14 residues. Germline V gene lookup returns CDR1 SGHTA and CDR2 FQGNSA. V dropped 5 bases and J dropped 3 bases, with 13 bases sitting between them. Here the CDR3 DNA reads TGTGCCAGCAGCCCATTCGACAGGCACACTGAAGCTTTCTTT. Protein product: CASSPFDRHTEAFF. Full variable domain (remainder filled in from reference TRBV7-2 and TRBJ1-1): GAGVSQSPSNKVTEKGKDVELRCDPISGHTALYWYRQSLGQGLEFLIYFQGNSAPDKSGLPSDRFSAERTGGSVSTLTIQRTQQEDSAVYLCASSPFDRHTEAFFGQGTRLTVV.

The chain uses TRBV19 and TRBJ1-1; D is ambiguous. From germline, CDR1 is LNHDA and CDR2 SQIVND (reference sequence). The CDR3 runs to 14 residues. V lost 6 bases and J 2 bases, leaving 13 bases between the germline ends. CDR3 sequence: CASRTRQTNTEAFF. Written as DNA, the CDR3 is TGTGCCAGTAGAACACGACAAACAAACACTGAAGCTTTCTTT. The full variable domain, in which reference TRBV19 and TRBJ1-1 provide the parts outside the CDR3, is DGGITQSPKYLFRKEGQNVTLSCEQNLNHDAMYWYRQDPGQGLRLIYYSQIVNDFQKGDIAEGYSVSREKKESFPLTVTSAQKNPTAFYLCASRTRQTNTEAFFGQGTRLTVV.

The chain combines TRBV11-2 with TRBJ1-5; TRBD1 agrees at 8 bases. Per germline, CDR1 SGHAT and CDR2 FQNNGV. The CDR3 contains 14 residues. V lost 1 base and J lost 7; bases outside the gene matches: 3. CDR3 bases: TGTGCCAGCAGCTTAGGACAGGGGTCCCAGCCCCAGCATTTT. Translated, it gives CASSLGQGSQPQHF.

This clone was seen a handful of times. The gene calls are TRBV7-9 and TRBJ1-6; D gene uncertain. The CDR3 length is 14 residues. Trimming pared 1 base from V and 7 bases from J, leaving 8 bases between. CDR1 is SEHNR, CDR2 FQNEAQ, per germline (reference sequence). CDR3 DNA: TGTGCCAGCAGCTTAGATACAGTCAATTCACCCCTCCACTTT. Protein: CASSLDTVNSPLHF.

The gene calls are TRBV5-1 and TRBJ1-2; D is unresolved. This CDR3 has 12 residues. Trimming shortened V by 0 bases and J by 4 bases, and 4 bases separated the two germline ends. Germline V CDR1 and CDR2: SGHRS, YFSETQ. Written as DNA, the CDR3 is TGCGCCAGCAGCTTGGACAGCTATGGCTACACCTTC. This codes for CASSLDSYGYTF.

This clone was found a few times. This chain joins TRBV7-9 and TRBJ1-5, with 9 bases fitting TRBD1. The CDR3 covers 16 residues. Germline V lookup: CDR1 SEHNR, CDR2 FQNEAQ (reference sequence). Unmatched junction bases numbered 12, after V lost 5 bases and J lost 7 bases. The CDR3 sequence is CASSTDTGGRGQPQHF. The CDR3 DNA reads as TGTGCCAGCAGCACCGACACAGGGGGCCGGGGGCAGCCCCAGCATTTT.

The chain couples TRBV19 to TRBJ2-6; D gene ambiguous. Germline CDR1 and CDR2: LNHDA and SQIVND (reference sequence). V was pared by 6 bases and J by 4 bases, with 10 bases between. The CDR3 is made up of 14 amino acids. CDR3 sequence: CASRFTRGANVLTF. The CDR3 bases are TGTGCCAGTAGGTTCACCAGGGGGGCCAACGTCCTGACTTTC.

The chain is built from TRBV3-1 (or the pseudogene TRBV3-2) and TRBJ1-2; D is undetermined. Trimming left V 0 bases short and J 4 bases short, with 12 bases between. The CDR3 sequence is 15 residues long. CDR1 and CDR2 (germline): LGHDT, YNNKEL (reference sequence). DNA for the CDR3: TGTGCCAGCAGCCAAGAAGTTAACAGCCTCTATGGCTACACCTTC. Encoded protein: CASSQEVNSLYGYTF.

The chain uses TRBV5-1 and TRBJ2-7; 8 nucleotides line up with TRBD1. V shed 3 bases, J shed 2 bases, and the junction held 7 bases outside the gene matches. The V gene's germline CDR1 is SGHRS and CDR2 YFSETQ. The CDR3 has 15 amino acids. The CDR3 sequence is CASSYNPGQAYEQYF. DNA of the CDR3: TGCGCCAGCAGCTATAATCCGGGACAGGCCTACGAGCAGTACTTC.

V usage is TRBV18 and J usage is TRBJ2-5; 16 bases fit TRBD2. CDR1 and CDR2 from the germline V gene are KGHSH and LQKENI. V gave up 8 bases and J gave up 5 bases; unmatched junction bases: 8. This CDR3 has 16 residues. CDR3 in DNA: TGTGCCAGCGCTAGTCCGGGACTAGCGGGAGGGGAGACCCAGTACTTC. Translated, it gives CASASPGLAGGETQYF.

CDR3 DNA sequence: TGTGCCAGCAGACTAATTCCGGGACAGGGAGAAGCTTTCTTT. It codes for CASRLIPGQGEAFF. The rearrangement joins TRBV11-2 to TRBJ1-1; 9 bases are shared with TRBD1. Germline-derived CDR1 and CDR2 are SGHAT and FQNNGV. This CDR3 contains 14 residues. V was pared by 6 bases and J by 8 bases, with 10 bases of the junction left unmatched. Drawing the rest from reference TRBV11-2 and TRBJ1-1, the complete variable domain is EAGVAQSPRYKIIEKRQSVAFWCNPISGHATLYWYQQILGQGPKLLIQFQNNGVVDDSQLPKDRFSAERLKGVDSTLKIQPAKLEDSAVYLCASRLIPGQGEAFFGQGTRLTVV.

Written as DNA, the CDR3 is TGTGCCAGCAGACTAGCGGGAGGGCAATACAATGAGCAGTTCTTC. It codes for CASRLAGGQYNEQFF. The V call is TRBV6-5, the J call TRBJ2-1, with 13 bases lining up with TRBD2. Germline lookup yields CDR1 MNHEY and CDR2 SVGAGI. The CDR3 is 15 amino acids. Unmatched junction bases numbered 3, after V lost 6 bases and J lost 4 bases.

This clone has just one count. The CDR3 region has the DNA TGTGCCAGCAGCCAAGATAGTTCAGGCTCGGGAAACACCATATATTTT. It codes for CASSQDSSGSGNTIYF. The gene calls are TRBV4-2 and TRBJ1-3; D unclear. CDR1 LGHNA and CDR2 YNFKEQ come from the germline V gene. Trimming left V 0 bases short and J 4 bases short, with 13 bases between. The CDR3 runs to 16 residues.

This clone was seen only a few times. The chain recombines TRBV10-1 with TRBJ2-7; 11 positions match TRBD1. CDR1 and CDR2 from the germline V gene are WNHNN and SYGVQD (reference sequence). J gave up 4 bases and V 3 bases, and 5 bases lay outside the gene matches. The CDR3 spans 15 residues. As DNA, the CDR3 is TGCGCCAGCAGTGAAGGGACAGGGGGGAGGTACGAGCAGTACTTC. It yields the protein CASSEGTGGRYEQYF.

The V and J genes are TRBV10-1 and TRBJ1-1; D unresolved. V was clipped by 4 bases and J by 6 bases, with 12 bases between them. The CDR3 loop spans 13 amino acids. Germline-derived CDR1 and CDR2 are WNHNN and SYGVQD (reference sequence). The CDR3 here is CASSVRGSSEAFF. As DNA, the CDR3 is TGCGCCAGCAGTGTTCGGGGTAGCTCTGAAGCTTTCTTT.

The CDR3 nucleotides read TGTGCCAGCAGCTCATTTACAGGGTACGAGCAGTACTTC. Translating gives CASSSFTGYEQYF. This chain joins TRBV7-9 and TRBJ2-7; a weak D match, TRBD1 (6 bases). The V gene lost 4 bases and the J gene lost 4 bases, with 11 bases spanning the gap. This CDR3 region has 13 residues. CDR1 SEHNR and CDR2 FQNEAQ come from the germline V gene (reference sequence).

The CDR3 DNA is TGCAGCGTTGAAGGTTTCGGGACATGGGGTGAAAAACTGTTTTTT. It yields the protein CSVEGFGTWGEKLFF. V gene TRBV29-1 combines with J gene TRBJ1-4; D possibly corresponds to TRBD1 (6 bases). Germline V gene lookup returns CDR1 SQVTM and CDR2 ANQGSEA. CDR3 length: 15 residues. Trimming took off 1 base at V and 7 bases at J, with 16 bases between the two ends.

Only one count was recorded for this clone. The chain joins TRBV7-9 to TRBJ1-5; TRBD1 matches at 8 bases. CDR3 size: 15 residues. V gave up 10 bases and J gave up 0 bases; unmatched junction bases: 8. The V gene's germline CDR1 is SEHNR and CDR2 FQNEAQ (reference sequence). CDR3 protein: CATDQGADSNQPQHF. The CDR3 coding sequence is TGTGCCACAGATCAGGGGGCCGATAGCAATCAGCCCCAGCATTTT.

The rearrangement joins TRBV2 to TRBJ2-7, with D perhaps TRBD1 (5 bases). With 7 bases removed from V and 6 bases from J, the gap between germline ends came to 13 bases. The germline gives CDR1 SNHLY, CDR2 FYNNEI. This CDR3 has 12 residues. The CDR3 sequence is CASKQDHGEQYF. In nucleotides, the CDR3 is TGTGCCAGCAAACAGGACCATGGCGAGCAGTACTTC.

V usage is TRBV5-1 and J usage is TRBJ2-7, with D perhaps matching TRBD1 (7 bases). This CDR3 is built from 14 residues. Per germline, CDR1 SGHRS and CDR2 YFSETQ. Between the trimmed V and J ends, which lost 0 bases and 7 bases, there was a span of 14 bases. CDR3 loop: CASSLEGGGKEQYF. DNA of the CDR3: TGCGCCAGCAGCTTGGAAGGAGGGGGCAAAGAGCAGTACTTC.

The chain couples TRBV5-4 to TRBJ1-2, with a tentative D call TRBD1 (5 bases). Germline CDR1 is SGHNT and CDR2 is YYREEE (reference sequence). Trimming removed 4 bases at V and 4 bases at J, with 11 bases between. This CDR3 has 13 residues. CDR3 in amino acids: CASSTDSFYGYTF. DNA for the CDR3: TGTGCCAGCAGCACCGACAGCTTCTATGGCTACACCTTC.

The chain joins TRBV24-1 to TRBJ2-1; 9 nucleotides match TRBD1. The CDR3 spans 15 residues. Germline V gene sequence: CDR1 KGHDR, CDR2 SFDVKD. V shed 3 bases and J 5 bases; nucleotides not matched to a gene: 4. Written as DNA, the CDR3 is TGTGCCACCAGTGATCCCGGGACAGGGAACAATGAGCAGTTCTTC. It yields the protein CATSDPGTGNNEQFF.

The CDR3 coding sequence is TGTGCCAGCAGCCTCACATCCCCCGGGACAGGGGATTATAATTCACCCCTCCACTTT. It translates to CASSLTSPGTGDYNSPLHF. The chain uses TRBV7-3 and TRBJ1-6; 10 positions agree with TRBD1. With 5 bases clipped from V and 4 bases from J, the junction kept 14 bases outside the gene matches. Germline lookup yields CDR1 SGHTA and CDR2 FQGTGA. The CDR3 length is 19 residues.

The chain combines TRBV7-2 with TRBJ2-7, with D maybe TRBD1 (5 bases). Deletions cut 4 bases from V and 5 bases from J, with 15 bases between. Per the germline V gene, CDR1 is SGHTA and CDR2 is FQGNSA. The CDR3 is 14 amino acids. This chain's CDR3 is CASSSRIQGNEQYF. For the CDR3, the DNA is TGTGCCAGCAGCTCGAGGATCCAGGGAAACGAGCAGTACTTC. Variable domain in full (rest from reference TRBV7-2 and TRBJ2-7): GAGVSQSPSNKVTEKGKDVELRCDPISGHTALYWYRQSLGQGLEFLIYFQGNSAPDKSGLPSDRFSAERTGGSVSTLTIQRTQQEDSAVYLCASSSRIQGNEQYFGPGTRLTVT.

This chain links TRBV19 with TRBJ2-7; 9 bases line up with TRBD1. Germline-derived CDR1 and CDR2 are LNHDA and SQIVND (reference sequence). Losses at the gene ends were 5 bases for V and 5 bases for J; bases not matched to a gene: 4. The CDR3 is 13 residues long. The CDR3 DNA sequence: TGTGCCAGTAGTGCAAGGACAGGGGACGAGCAGTACTTC. Amino acid sequence: CASSARTGDEQYF.

The chain is built from TRBV9 and TRBJ2-7; 12 bases map to TRBD1. J gave up 6 bases and V 4 bases, and 5 bases lay outside the gene matches. The CDR3 totals 14 residues. CDR1 is SGDLS and CDR2 is YYNGEE in the germline V gene. The CDR3 nucleotides are TGTGCCAGCAGCTCCGGGACAGGGGGCGCCGAGCAGTACTTC. This sequence encodes CASSSGTGGAEQYF.

The chain joins TRBV24-1 to TRBJ1-2; 7 nucleotides agree with TRBD1. Germline V lookup: CDR1 KGHDR, CDR2 SFDVKD. With V trimmed by 4 bases and J by 5 bases, 6 bases remained unmatched. The CDR3 has 14 residues. This CDR3 is CATSEAGTVYGYTF. CDR3 sequence (DNA): TGTGCCACCAGTGAGGCGGGGACAGTTTATGGCTACACCTTC.

This sequence joins TRBV6-1 and TRBJ2-1, with 9 bases fitting TRBD2. The CDR3 runs 16 residues. Germline V gives CDR1 MNHNS, CDR2 SASEGT. V lost 1 base to trimming and J lost 10 bases; unmatched junction nucleotides: 11. The CDR3 DNA follows: TGTGCCAGCAGTGAAGTCGGACCGCGGGGGGGCCGCGAGCAGTTCTTC. It translates to CASSEVGPRGGREQFF.

This rearrangement joins TRBV5-6 to TRBJ1-1, with 7 positions matching TRBD1. Trimming cost V 4 bases and J 10 bases; bases outside gene matches: 7. Per germline, CDR1 SGHDT and CDR2 YYEEEE. CDR3 length: 12 residues. This CDR3 is CASSPYRGRAFF. CDR3 sequence (DNA): TGTGCCAGCAGCCCATACAGGGGTCGAGCTTTCTTT.

V usage is TRBV28 and J usage is TRBJ1-1, with no clear D. The CDR3 sequence is 14 residues long. V was cut by 1 base and J by 1 base, with 7 bases left in between. Germline CDR1 MDHEN, CDR2 SYDVKM. The CDR3 coding sequence is TGTGCCAGCAGTTTATTGCAGGAGAACACTGAAGCTTTCTTT. It yields the protein CASSLLQENTEAFF.